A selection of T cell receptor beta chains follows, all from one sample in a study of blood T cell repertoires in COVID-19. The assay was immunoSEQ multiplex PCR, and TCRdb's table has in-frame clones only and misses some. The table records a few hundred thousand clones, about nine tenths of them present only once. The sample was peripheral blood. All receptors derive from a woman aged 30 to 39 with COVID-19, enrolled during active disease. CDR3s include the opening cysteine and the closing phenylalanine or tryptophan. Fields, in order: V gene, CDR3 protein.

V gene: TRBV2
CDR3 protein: CASIAGANYEQYF

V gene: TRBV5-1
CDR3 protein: CASSPGTNTGELFF

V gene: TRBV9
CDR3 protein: CASSPHLETGTDEQYF

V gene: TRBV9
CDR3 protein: CASSVTQTDTQYF

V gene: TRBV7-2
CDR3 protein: CASSLGSGSYGYTF

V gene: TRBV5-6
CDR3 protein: CASSPQGSGYTF

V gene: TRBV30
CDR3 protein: CAWSMTGISYEQYF

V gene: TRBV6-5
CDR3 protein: CASRASVNYGYTF

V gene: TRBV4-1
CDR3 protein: CASSQFLQGNANYGYTF

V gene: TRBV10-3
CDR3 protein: CAISDRQGQGNIQYF

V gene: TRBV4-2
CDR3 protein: CASSQVHQSDEKLFF

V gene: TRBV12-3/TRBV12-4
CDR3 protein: CASSARRALHF

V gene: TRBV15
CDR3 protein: CATSRGQGYGYTF

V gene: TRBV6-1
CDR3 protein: CASSDRGFGAFF

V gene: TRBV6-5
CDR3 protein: CASSYSNRGGNSPLHF

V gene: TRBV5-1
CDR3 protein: CASKGALALWETQYF

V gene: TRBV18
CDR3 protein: CASSPPLGGRGKTQYF

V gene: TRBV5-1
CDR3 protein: CASSLGDRGFEKLFF

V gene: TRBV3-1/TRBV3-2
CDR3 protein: CASSRLDTDTQYF

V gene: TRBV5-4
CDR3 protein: CASSLGAGGYTF

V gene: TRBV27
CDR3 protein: CASPPFRLFQGQPQHF

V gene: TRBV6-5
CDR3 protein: CASTGKVKNIQYF

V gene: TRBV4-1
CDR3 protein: CASSQVDRDSVSGNTIYF

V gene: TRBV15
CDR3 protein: CATSRERTSKITDTQYF

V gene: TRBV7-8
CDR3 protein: CASSLGGWANQPQHF

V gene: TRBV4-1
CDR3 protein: CASSQDRAGETNEKLFF

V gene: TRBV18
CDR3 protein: CASSPGGRRPEAFF

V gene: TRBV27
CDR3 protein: CASSLVGRGTNQPQHF

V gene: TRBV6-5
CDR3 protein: CASSSTGQRRMRAFF

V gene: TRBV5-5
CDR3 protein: CASSLGTVSNYGYTF

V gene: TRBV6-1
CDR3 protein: CASSERAGAGRFGYTF

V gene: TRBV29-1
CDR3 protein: CSVEGQRGELFF

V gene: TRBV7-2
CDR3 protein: CASSPTRDRGNEKLFF

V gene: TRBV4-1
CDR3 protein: CASSQNRGEETQYF

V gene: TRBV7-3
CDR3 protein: CASSLSGTSGGKYF

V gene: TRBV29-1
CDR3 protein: CSATGGENYEQYF

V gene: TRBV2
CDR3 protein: CASRKSQGFQETQYF

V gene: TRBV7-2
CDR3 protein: CASSSQGREGQYF

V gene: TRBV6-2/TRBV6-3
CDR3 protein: CASSYSRASGGYTDTQYF

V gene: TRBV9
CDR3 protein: CASSVEGQGMNTEAFF

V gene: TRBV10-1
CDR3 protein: CANPGRGRSGNQPQHF

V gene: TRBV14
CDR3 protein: CASSQNRGTYNEQFF

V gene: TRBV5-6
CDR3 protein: CASSSPGLKGYTF

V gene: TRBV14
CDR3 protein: CASSRGGLSYEQYF

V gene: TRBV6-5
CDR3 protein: CASSPTINYGYTF

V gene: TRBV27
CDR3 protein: CASSFDRRNTEAFF